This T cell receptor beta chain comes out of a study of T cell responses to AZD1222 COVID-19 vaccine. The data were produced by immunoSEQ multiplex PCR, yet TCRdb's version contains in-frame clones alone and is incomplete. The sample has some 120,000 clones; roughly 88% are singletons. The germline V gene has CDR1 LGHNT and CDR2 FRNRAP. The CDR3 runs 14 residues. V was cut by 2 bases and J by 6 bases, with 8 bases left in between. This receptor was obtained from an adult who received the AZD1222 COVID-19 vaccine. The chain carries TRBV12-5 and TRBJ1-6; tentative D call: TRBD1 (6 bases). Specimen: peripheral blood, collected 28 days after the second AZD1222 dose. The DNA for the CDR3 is TGTGCTAGTGGTTTGATAGGGGGTAATTCACCCCTCCACTTT. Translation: CASGLIGGNSPLHF.